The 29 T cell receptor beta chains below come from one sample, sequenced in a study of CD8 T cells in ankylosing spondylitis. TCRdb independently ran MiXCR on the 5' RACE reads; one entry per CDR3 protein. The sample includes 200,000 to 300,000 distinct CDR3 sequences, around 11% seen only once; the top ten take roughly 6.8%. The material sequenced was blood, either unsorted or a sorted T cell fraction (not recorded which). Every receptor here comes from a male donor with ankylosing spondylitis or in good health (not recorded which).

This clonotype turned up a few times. CDR3 sequence reads: CASSRRQEETQYF. The CDR3 DNA is TGTGCCAGTAGTCGACGACAGGAAGAGACCCAGTACTTC. The rearrangement uses TRBV19 and TRBJ2-5, with a tentative D call TRBD1 (6 bases). V shed 5 bases and J shed 3 bases, with 10 bases lying between them. The length of the CDR3 is 13 residues. Germline values: CDR1 LNHDA, CDR2 SQIVND (reference sequence).

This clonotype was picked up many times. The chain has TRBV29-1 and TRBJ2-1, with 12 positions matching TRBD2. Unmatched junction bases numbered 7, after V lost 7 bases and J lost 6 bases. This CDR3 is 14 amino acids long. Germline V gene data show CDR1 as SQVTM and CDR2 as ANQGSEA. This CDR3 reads CSGTLAGGFNEQFF. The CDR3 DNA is TGCAGCGGAACACTAGCGGGAGGTTTCAATGAGCAGTTCTTC.

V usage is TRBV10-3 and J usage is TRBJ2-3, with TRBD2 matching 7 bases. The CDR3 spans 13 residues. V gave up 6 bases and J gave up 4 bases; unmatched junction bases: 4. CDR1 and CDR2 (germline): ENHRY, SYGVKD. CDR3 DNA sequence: TGTGCCATCAGAGGGCGGGGGTCAGATACGCAGTATTTT. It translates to CAIRGRGSDTQYF.

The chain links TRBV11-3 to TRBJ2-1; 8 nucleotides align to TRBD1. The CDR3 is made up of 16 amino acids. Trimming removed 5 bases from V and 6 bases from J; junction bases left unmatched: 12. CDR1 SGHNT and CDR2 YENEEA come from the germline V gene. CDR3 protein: CASSPRYGQGPNEQFF. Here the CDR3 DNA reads TGTGCCAGCAGCCCCCGATATGGACAGGGCCCCAATGAGCAGTTCTTC.

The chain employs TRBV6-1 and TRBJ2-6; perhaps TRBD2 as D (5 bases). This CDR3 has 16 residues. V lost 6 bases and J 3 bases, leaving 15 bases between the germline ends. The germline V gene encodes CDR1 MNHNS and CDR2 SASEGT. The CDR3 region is CASSPLSGSGANVLTF. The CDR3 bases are TGTGCCAGCAGCCCATTGTCGGGGAGTGGGGCCAACGTCCTGACTTTC.

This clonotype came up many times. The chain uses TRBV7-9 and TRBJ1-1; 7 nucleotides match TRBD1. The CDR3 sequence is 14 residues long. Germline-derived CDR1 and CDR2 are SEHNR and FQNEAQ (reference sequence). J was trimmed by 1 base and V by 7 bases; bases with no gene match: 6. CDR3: CASTLTGTNTEAFF. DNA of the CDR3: TGTGCCAGCACCCTGACAGGGACGAACACTGAAGCTTTCTTT.

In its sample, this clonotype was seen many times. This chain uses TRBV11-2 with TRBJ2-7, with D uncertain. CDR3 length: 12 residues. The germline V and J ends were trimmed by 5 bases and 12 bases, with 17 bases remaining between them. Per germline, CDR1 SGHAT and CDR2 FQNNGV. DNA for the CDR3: TGTGCCAGCAGCCCGACAAGCTCAGTGTTGTACTTC. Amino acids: CASSPTSSVLYF.

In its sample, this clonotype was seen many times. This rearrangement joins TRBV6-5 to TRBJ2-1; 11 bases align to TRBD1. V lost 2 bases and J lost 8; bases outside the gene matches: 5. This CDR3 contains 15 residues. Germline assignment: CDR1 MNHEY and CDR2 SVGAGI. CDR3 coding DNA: TGTGCCAGCAGTTACCCACCGGGACAGGGGGATGAGCAGTTCTTC. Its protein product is CASSYPPGQGDEQFF.

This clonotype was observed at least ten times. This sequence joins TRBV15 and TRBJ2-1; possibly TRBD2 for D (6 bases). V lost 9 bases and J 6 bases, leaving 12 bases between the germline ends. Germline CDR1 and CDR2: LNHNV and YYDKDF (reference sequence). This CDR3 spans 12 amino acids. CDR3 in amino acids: CATGRRGNEQFF. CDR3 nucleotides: TGTGCCACGGGAAGGCGGGGCAATGAGCAGTTCTTC.

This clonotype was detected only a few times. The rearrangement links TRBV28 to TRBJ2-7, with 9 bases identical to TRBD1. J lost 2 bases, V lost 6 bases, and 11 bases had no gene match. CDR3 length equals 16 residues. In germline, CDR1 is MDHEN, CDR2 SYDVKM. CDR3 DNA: TGTGCCAGCAGAGGAACTCGGGACAGGGCAACCTACGAGCAGTACTTC. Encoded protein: CASRGTRDRATYEQYF.

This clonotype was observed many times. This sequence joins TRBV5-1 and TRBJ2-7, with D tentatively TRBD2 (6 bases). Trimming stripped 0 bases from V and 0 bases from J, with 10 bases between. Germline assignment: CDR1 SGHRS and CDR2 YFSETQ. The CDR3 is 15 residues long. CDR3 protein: CASSLGDSSSYEQYF. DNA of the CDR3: TGCGCCAGCAGCTTGGGGGACTCTAGCTCCTACGAGCAGTACTTC.

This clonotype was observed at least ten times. CDR3 region: CATSSSGQGLAPLHF. The CDR3 coding sequence is TGTGCCACCAGCAGCTCGGGGCAGGGGTTGGCACCCCTCCACTTT. The chain has TRBV15 and TRBJ1-6, with D tentatively TRBD1 (6 bases). The CDR3 totals 15 residues. The germline gives CDR1 LNHNV, CDR2 YYDKDF (reference sequence). V lost 3 bases and J 11 bases, leaving 17 bases between the germline ends. The variable domain in full, with the rest retrieved from reference TRBV15 and TRBJ1-6, is DAMVIQNPRYQVTQFGKPVTLSCSQTLNHNVMYWYQQKSSQAPKLLFHYYDKDFNNEADTPDNFQSRRPNTSFCFLDIRSPGLGDTAMYLCATSSSGQGLAPLHFGNGTRLTVT.

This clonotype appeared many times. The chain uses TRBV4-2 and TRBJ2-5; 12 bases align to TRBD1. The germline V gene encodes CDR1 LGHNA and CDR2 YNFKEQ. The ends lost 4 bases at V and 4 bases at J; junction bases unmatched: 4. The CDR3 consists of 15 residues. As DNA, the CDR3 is TGTGCCAGCAGCCGGGACAGGGGGCTGCCAGAGACCCAGTACTTC. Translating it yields CASSRDRGLPETQYF.

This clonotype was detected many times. CDR3 sequence reads: CASSLGGLNEKLFF. The CDR3 coding sequence is TGTGCCAGCAGTTTGGGTGGGTTGAATGAAAAACTGTTTTTT. This chain connects TRBV12-3 or TRBV12-4 to TRBJ1-4; no reliable D call. Trimming removed 3 bases at V and 5 bases at J, with 10 bases between. The CDR3 has 14 amino acids.

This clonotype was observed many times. CDR3 in amino acids: CAISEVGGVYEQYF. The CDR3, as DNA: TGTGCCATCAGTGAGGTCGGGGGTGTATACGAGCAGTACTTC. This rearrangement joins TRBV10-3 to TRBJ2-7, with D maybe TRBD2 (6 bases). Trimming removed 2 bases at V and 4 bases at J, with 12 bases between. CDR1 is ENHRY, CDR2 SYGVKD, per germline. The CDR3 is 14 residues long.

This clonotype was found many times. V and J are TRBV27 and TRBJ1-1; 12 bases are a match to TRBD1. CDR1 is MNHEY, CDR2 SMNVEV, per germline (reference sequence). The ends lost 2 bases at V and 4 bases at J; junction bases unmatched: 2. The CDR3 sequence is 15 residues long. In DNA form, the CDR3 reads TGTGCCAGCAGTTTACCGGGACAGGGGGCCACTGAAGCTTTCTTT. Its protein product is CASSLPGQGATEAFF.

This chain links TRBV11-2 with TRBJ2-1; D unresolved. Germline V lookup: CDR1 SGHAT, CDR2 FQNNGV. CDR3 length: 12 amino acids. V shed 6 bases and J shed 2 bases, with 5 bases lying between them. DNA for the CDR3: TGTGCCAGCAGGGCAGCCTACAATGAGCAGTTCTTC. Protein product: CASRAAYNEQFF.

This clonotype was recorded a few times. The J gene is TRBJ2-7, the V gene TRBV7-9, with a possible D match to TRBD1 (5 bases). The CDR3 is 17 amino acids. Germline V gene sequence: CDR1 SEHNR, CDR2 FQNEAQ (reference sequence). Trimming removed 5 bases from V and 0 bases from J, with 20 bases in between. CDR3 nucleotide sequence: TGTGCCAGCAGCCCTAGTGTCATACAGGCCTCCTCCTACGAGCAGTACTTC. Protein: CASSPSVIQASSYEQYF.

The CDR3 region is CSVEISGQETQYF. The CDR3 DNA is TGCAGCGTTGAAATTTCCGGACAAGAGACCCAGTACTTC. The chain links TRBV29-1 to TRBJ2-5; the D is unclear. CDR1 is SQVTM and CDR2 is ANQGSEA in the germline V gene. CDR3 length equals 13 residues. V was trimmed by 2 bases and J by 2 bases, leaving 9 bases between them. Full variable domain (outside the CDR3, taken from reference TRBV29-1 and TRBJ2-5): SAVISQKPSRDICQRGTSLTIQCQVDSQVTMMFWYRQQPGQSLTLIATANQGSEATYESGFVIDKFPISRPNLTFSTLTVSNMSPEDSSIYLCSVEISGQETQYFGPGTRLLVL.

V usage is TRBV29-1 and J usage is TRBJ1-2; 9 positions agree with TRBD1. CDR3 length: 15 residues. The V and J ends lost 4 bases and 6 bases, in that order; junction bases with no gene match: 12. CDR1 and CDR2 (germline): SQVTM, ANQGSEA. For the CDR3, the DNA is TGCAGCGTTGTCCCAACAGGGGGCGCGTACCATGGCTACACCTTC. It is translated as CSVVPTGGAYHGYTF.

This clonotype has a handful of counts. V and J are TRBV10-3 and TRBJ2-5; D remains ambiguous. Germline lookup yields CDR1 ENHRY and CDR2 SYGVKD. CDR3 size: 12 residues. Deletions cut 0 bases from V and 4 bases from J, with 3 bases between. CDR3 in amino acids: CAISESGETQYF. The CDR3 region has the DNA TGTGCCATCAGTGAGTCAGGAGAGACCCAGTACTTC.

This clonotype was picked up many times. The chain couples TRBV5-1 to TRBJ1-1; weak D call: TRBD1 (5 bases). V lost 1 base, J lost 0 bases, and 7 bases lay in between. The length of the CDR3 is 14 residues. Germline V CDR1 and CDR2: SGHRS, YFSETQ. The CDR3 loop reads CASSLSGMNTEAFF. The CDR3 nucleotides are TGCGCCAGCAGCTTGTCAGGGATGAACACTGAAGCTTTCTTT.

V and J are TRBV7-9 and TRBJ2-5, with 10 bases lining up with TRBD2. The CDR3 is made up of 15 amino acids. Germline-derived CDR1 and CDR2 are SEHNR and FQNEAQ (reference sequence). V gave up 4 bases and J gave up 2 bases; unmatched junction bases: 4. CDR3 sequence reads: CASSSRTSGQETQYF. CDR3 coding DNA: TGTGCCAGCAGCTCCAGGACTAGCGGACAAGAGACCCAGTACTTC.

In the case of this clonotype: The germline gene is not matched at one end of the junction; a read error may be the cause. The chain's CDR3 is CAISESLFVGAKNTQYF. The CDR3, as DNA: TGTGCCATCAGTGAGTCCCTTTTCGTGGGAGCCAAAAACACTCAGTACTTC. This sequence joins TRBV10-3 and TRBJ2-4, with a possible D match to TRBD2 (5 bases). The germline CDR1 and CDR2 sequences are ENHRY and SYGVKD. This CDR3 has 17 amino acids.

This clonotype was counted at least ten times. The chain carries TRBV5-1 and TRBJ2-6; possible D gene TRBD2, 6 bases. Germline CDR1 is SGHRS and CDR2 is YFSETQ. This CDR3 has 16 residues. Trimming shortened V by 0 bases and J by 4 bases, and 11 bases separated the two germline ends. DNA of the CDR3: TGCGCCAGCAGCTTGGGGACTATTCAAGGGGCCAACGTCCTGACTTTC. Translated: CASSLGTIQGANVLTF.

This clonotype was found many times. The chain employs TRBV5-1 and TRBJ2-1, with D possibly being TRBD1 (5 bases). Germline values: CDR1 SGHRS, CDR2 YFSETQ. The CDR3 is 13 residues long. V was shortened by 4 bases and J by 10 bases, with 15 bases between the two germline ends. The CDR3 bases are TGCGCCAGCAGCGTGGACACTTCTAGGGAGCAGTTCTTC. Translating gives CASSVDTSREQFF.

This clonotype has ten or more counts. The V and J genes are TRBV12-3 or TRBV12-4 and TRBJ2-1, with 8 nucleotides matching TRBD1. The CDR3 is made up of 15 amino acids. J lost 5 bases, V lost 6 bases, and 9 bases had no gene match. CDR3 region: CASRLGQGGHNEQFF. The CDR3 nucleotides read TGTGCCAGCAGACTCGGACAGGGAGGCCACAATGAGCAGTTCTTC.

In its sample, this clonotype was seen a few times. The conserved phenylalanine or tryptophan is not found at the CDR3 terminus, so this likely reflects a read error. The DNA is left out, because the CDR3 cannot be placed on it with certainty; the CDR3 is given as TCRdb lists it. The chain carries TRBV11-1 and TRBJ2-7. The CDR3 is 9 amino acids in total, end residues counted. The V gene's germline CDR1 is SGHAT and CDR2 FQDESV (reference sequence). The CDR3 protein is CASSLQGRA.

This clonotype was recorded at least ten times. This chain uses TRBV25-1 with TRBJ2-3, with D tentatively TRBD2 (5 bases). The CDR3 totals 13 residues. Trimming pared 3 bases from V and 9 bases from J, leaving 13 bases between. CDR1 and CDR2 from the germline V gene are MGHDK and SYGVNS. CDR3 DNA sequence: TGTGCCAGCAGTGATGAAGCCGGGGTAACGCAGTATTTT. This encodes CASSDEAGVTQYF.